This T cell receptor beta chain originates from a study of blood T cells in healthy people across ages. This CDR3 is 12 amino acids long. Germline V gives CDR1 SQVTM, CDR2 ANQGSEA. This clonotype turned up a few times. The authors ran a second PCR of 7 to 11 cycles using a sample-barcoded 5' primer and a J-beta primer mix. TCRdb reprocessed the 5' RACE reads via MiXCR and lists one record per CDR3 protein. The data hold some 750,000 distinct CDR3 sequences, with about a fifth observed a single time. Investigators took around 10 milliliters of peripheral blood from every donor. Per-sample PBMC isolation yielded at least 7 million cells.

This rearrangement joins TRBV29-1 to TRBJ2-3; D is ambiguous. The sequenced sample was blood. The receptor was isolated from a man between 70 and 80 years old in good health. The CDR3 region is CTFRDITDTQYF. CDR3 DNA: TGCACCTTTAGAGACATCACAGATACGCAGTATTTT.